This T cell receptor (beta chain) appears in the sequencing data of a study of blood T cell repertoires in COVID-19. Study-wide background: PBMCs, B-cell-depleted T cells, or T cells provided the cDNA or gDNA that made up the material.

The repertoire was sequenced with immunoSEQ multiplex PCR; TCRdb's copy has only in-frame clones and lacks some. The table includes 81,000 or so clones, approximately 85% detected once. The CDR3 length is 11 residues. Germline CDR1 is MNHEY and CDR2 is SMNVEV (reference sequence). The V end lost 11 bases, the J end lost 11 bases, and 18 bases lay between the germline ends. The source is a man aged 50-59 years with active COVID-19. The chain joins TRBV27 to TRBJ1-2; no clear D gene. Sequencing was performed on peripheral blood. The CDR3 loop reads CASKAGGGYTF. The CDR3 nucleotides are TGTGCCTCAAAGGCCGGCGGTGGGTACACCTTC.